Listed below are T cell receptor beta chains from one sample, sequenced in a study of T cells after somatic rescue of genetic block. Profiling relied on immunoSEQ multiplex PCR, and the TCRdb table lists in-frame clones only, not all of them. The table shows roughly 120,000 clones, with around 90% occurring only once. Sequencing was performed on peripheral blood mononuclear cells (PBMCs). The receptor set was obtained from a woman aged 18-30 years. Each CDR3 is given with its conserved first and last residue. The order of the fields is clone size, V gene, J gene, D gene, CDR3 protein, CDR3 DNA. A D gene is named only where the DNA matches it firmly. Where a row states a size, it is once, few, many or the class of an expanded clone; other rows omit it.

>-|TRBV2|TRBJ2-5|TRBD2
CASSELGLVGETQYF
TGTGCCAGCAGTGAATTGGGACTAGTAGGAGAGACCCAGTACTTC
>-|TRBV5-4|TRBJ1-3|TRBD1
CASSQGQGRNTIYF
TGTGCCAGCAGCCAAGGACAGGGGAGAAACACCATATATTTT
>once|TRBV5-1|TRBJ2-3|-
CASSLEPRDTQYF
TGCGCCAGCAGCTTGGAGCCAAGAGATACGCAGTATTTT
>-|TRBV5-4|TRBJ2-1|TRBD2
CASSSGTSSYNEQFF
TGTGCCAGCAGCTCCGGGACTAGCTCCTACAATGAGCAGTTCTTC
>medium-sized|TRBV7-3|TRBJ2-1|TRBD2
CASSSGTSGGSYNEQFF
TGTGCCAGCAGCTCGGGGACTAGCGGGGGGAGCTACAATGAGCAGTTCTTC
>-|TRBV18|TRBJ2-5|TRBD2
CASSPLPRLAGGLKETQYF
TGTGCCAGCTCACCACTCCCCAGACTAGCGGGGGGGCTGAAAGAGACCCAGTACTTC
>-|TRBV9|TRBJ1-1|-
CASSPRQAGNTEAFF
TGTGCCAGCAGCCCCCGACAGGCGGGGAACACTGAAGCTTTCTTT
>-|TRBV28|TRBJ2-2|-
CASTPALGTGELFF
TGTGCCAGCACGCCTGCCCTGGGCACCGGGGAGCTGTTTTTT
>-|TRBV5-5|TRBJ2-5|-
CASSYARETQYF
TGTGCCAGCAGCTATGCTCGAGAGACCCAGTACTTC
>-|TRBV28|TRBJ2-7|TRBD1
CASRLRDRTYEQYF
TGTGCCAGCCGACTCCGGGACAGAACCTACGAGCAGTACTTC
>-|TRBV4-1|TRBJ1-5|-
CASSQVYGSNQPQHF
TGCGCCAGCAGCCAAGTCTATGGGAGCAATCAGCCCCAGCATTTT
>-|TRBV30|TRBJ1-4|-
CAWSVGQGSGKLFF
TGTGCCTGGAGCGTGGGGCAGGGGAGCGGAAAACTGTTTTTT
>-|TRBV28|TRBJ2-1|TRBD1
CASSLPGRGYNEQFF
TGTGCCAGCAGTTTGCCGGGCAGGGGGTACAATGAGCAGTTCTTC
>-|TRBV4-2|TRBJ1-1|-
CASSQLIGSNTEAFF
TGTGCCAGCAGCCAATTGATAGGGTCGAACACTGAAGCTTTCTTT
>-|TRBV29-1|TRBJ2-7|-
CSVRDGVYYEQYF
TGCAGCGTCCGGGACGGGGTTTACTACGAGCAGTACTTC
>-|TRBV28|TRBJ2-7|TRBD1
CASSSRGLGYGQYF
TGTGCCAGCAGTTCCAGGGGGTTGGGGTACGGGCAGTACTTC
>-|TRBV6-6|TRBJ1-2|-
CASSYPSNYGYTF
TGTGCCAGCAGTTACCCGTCTAACTATGGCTACACCTTC